The source of this T cell receptor beta chain is a study of identifying expanded T cells in peripheral blood (dated by TCRdb to between 2019 and 2020). About the full investigation: Separate aliquots of the same genomic DNA pool were sequenced to produce technical replicates, and four replicates were compared in pairs. What the study reported, not specific to this receptor: The binomial model flagged approximately 1.2 differentially abundant clones between technical replicates but around 15 over around 2 weeks and over 18 over four weeks. For all healthy donors, the variance in clone template counts between two-week samples rose significantly as total template count increased. The beta-binomial model significantly reduced the number of clones called differentially abundant and the false-positive rate across all healthy-donor time intervals. It was expected by the authors that biological variance in healthy repertoires might increase further over much longer intervals, such as months to years.

No immune events such as infections were documented for the healthy donors during the collection period. To calibrate time-dependent variance in a beta-binomial model of T-cell clone differential abundance, blood repertoires from healthy donors were used as a training cohort. The training cohort comprised roughly ten healthy donors, 3 female and 7 male. Donor ages ranged from roughly 29 to 64 years, with an average of around 45 years. Obtained from a commercial supplier, whole blood was collected from each healthy donor at three time points set around 2 weeks apart. Genomic DNA was extracted from unsorted whole blood for immunosequencing. TCRbeta CDR3 regions were profiled with the immunoSEQ Assay using bias-controlled multiplex PCR amplification of genomic DNA. Turning to the authors' computational methods: To quantify the absolute abundance of each unique TCRbeta CDR3 region, the sequences were collapsed and filtered. Differential abundance was assessed using a binomial (Fisher-equivalent) model and a beta-binomial model in which time-dependent variance fitted from healthy donors was added. Any clone with fewer than 5 combined templates was excluded, and a clone was called differentially abundant if its Benjamini-Hochberg FDR was below 0.01. The form v = (b*log(k)+a)^2 was used to model beta-binomial variance as a function of total template count across the two samples. The table was pulled from immuneACCESS by TCRdb, which kept in-frame rearrangements only. Such tables lose some clones; where checked, under half of the loss comes from unresolved V genes, and the rest has no known cause. V and J calls and clone size are those listed in that table; D and trimming were worked out from the DNA. Across this sample there are about 91,000 clones, with about nine tenths seen only once. The ten largest make up around 3.8% of the sample.

A remark on this clone: Its antigen is not yet known. There are no base qualities to consult, and no much larger clone falls within one base.

V is cut back by 7 bases and J by 3 bases, with 7 bases in the junction unmatched. Per the germline V gene (reference sequence), LNHDA is the CDR1 and SQIVND is the CDR2. The CDR3 has 14 amino acids, counting the end cysteine and phenylalanine. The kept DNA is CDR3 alone, 42 bases in frame from the first base. The sequence derives from a person aged 18 to 70 in good health. Sequencing was performed on blood. This receptor chain uses TRBV19 and TRBJ2-3; TRBD1 aligns with 7 central bases. The encoded CDR3 is CASKVDRSTDTQYF. The DNA is TGTGCCAGTAAGGTGGACAGGTCAACAGATACGCAGTATTTT. Supplemented by the reference TRBV19 and TRBJ2-3 proteins around the CDR3, the complete variable domain is DGGITQSPKYLFRKEGQNVTLSCEQNLNHDAMYWYRQDPGQGLRLIYYSQIVNDFQKGDIAEGYSVSREKKESFPLTVTSAQKNPTAFYLCASKVDRSTDTQYFGPGTRLTVL.